This T cell receptor beta chain was found in a study of blood T cell repertoires in COVID-19. Turning to the study itself: COVID-19 samples from acute and convalescent phases originated in the United States, Italy and Spain. The cDNA or gDNA used as material had been derived from T cells, B-cell-depleted T cells, or PBMCs.

Trimming left V 2 bases short and J 1 base short, with 11 bases between. Germline V gene data show CDR1 as MDHEN and CDR2 as SYDVKM. This CDR3 has 15 residues. As processed by the authors: Estimation of nucleated cell counts relied on the amplification of reference gene primers. Profiled with immunoSEQ multiplex PCR; TCRdb holds only in-frame clones, not every one. V, J and clone size reflect that table, while D and trimming were determined from the DNA. The sample carries roughly 290,000 clones, about nine tenths recorded once. Sequenced material: peripheral blood. This chain uses TRBV28 with TRBJ1-2, with a possible D match to TRBD1 (5 bases). The TCR originated in a woman aged 25 to 45 with COVID-19, enrolled during active disease. The CDR3, as DNA: TGTGCCAGCAGTTTAACGCCAGGGCTTAACTATGGCTACACCTTC. It codes for CASSLTPGLNYGYTF.